The source of this T cell receptor (beta chain) is a study of cytomegalovirus exposure and HLA in healthy donors. In the case of this clone: Antigen: not known.

J lost 4 bases, V lost 1 base, and 3 bases had no gene match. This CDR3 comprises 15 residues. Germline loops: CDR1 SGHAT, CDR2 FQNNGV. PCR employed 60 Vbeta and 13 Jbeta primers. TCRdb keeps only in-frame clones here, not all; method: immunoSEQ multiplex PCR. The sample gives 200,000 to 250,000 clones, roughly 91% of which show up once; roughly 1% is in the top ten. Overall study results and limits: A later analysis found most CMV-associated TCR beta chains apparently HLA-restricted.

This clonotype originated in a woman under 30 in good health and CMV-seronegative. The specimen was PBMCs. The chain recombines TRBV11-2 with TRBJ2-1; 8 bases align to TRBD2. The chain's CDR3 is CASSLVTSAYNEQFF. The CDR3 DNA is TGTGCCAGCAGCTTAGTGACTAGCGCTTACAATGAGCAGTTCTTC. Together with reference TRBV11-2 and TRBJ2-1, the CDR3 gives the full variable domain: EAGVAQSPRYKIIEKRQSVAFWCNPISGHATLYWYQQILGQGPKLLIQFQNNGVVDDSQLPKDRFSAERLKGVDSTLKIQPAKLEDSAVYLCASSLVTSAYNEQFFGPGTRLTVL.